The entry below describes one TCR beta chain. Its matching antigen is unknown. The time point: pretreatment peripheral blood. This specimen belongs to a study of PD-L1 blockade in urothelial cancer. Study summary: The study started patients on atezolizumab around 2014, giving 1,200 mg intravenously every 3 weeks. The median number of T cells present in blood samples was 140,000 to 150,000.

General study findings and limits: Durable-benefit patients showed greater tumor-associated blood clone expansion at 3 weeks.

Measured with immunoSEQ multiplex PCR; TCRdb has only the in-frame clones, and not every one. The sample has under 100,000 clones, around 91% seen once. The CDR3 runs 14 residues. V shed 3 bases and J 4 bases; nucleotides not matched to a gene: 4. Germline-derived CDR1 and CDR2 are SGHTA and FQGNSA. V is TRBV7-2 and J is TRBJ2-5; 8 bases agree with TRBD2. The sequence was collected from a man aged 60 to 75 with urothelial cancer. Sample: PBMCs, taken around atezolizumab (anti-PD-L1) treatment. Here the CDR3 DNA reads TGTGCCAGCAGCTTCAGGCTAGCGGGAGAGACCCAGTACTTC. It is translated as CASSFRLAGETQYF. Filled out from reference TRBV7-2 and TRBJ2-5, the complete variable domain reads GAGVSQSPSNKVTEKGKDVELRCDPISGHTALYWYRQSLGQGLEFLIYFQGNSAPDKSGLPSDRFSAERTGGSVSTLTIQRTQQEDSAVYLCASSFRLAGETQYFGPGTRLLVL.